These 15 T cell receptor beta chains were all obtained from the same sample, sequenced in a study of CD8 T cells in ankylosing spondylitis (dated by TCRdb to 2016 to 2017). The library was made by 5' RACE. Sequencing used an Illumina HiSeq 2500. In-frame beta chains were kept once TCRdb had trimmed the public reads at Q25 with fastp and called clones with MiXCR. Rows merge per CDR3 protein into single entries with the most common DNA and genes. For this sample the table gives around 90,000 distinct CDR3 sequences, of which around 26% were detected only once. The ten largest clones capture roughly 60% of the sample. Sequencing was performed on blood, either unsorted or a sorted T cell fraction (not recorded which). Receptors originate from a male donor with ankylosing spondylitis or in good health (not recorded which).

This clonotype has a single count. The chain has TRBV5-1 and TRBJ1-2; D unclear. Trimming shortened V by 4 bases and J by 6 bases, and 16 bases separated the two germline ends. CDR1 SGHRS and CDR2 YFSETQ come from the germline V gene. The CDR3 consists of 14 residues. The CDR3 here is CASSTLQPADGYTF. Written as DNA, the CDR3 is TGCGCCAGCAGCACCTTGCAACCGGCGGATGGCTACACCTTC.

V gene TRBV7-9 combines with J gene TRBJ1-4; D is unclear. Deletions cut 5 bases from V and 8 bases from J, with 12 bases between. The CDR3 runs 13 residues. The germline V gene encodes CDR1 SEHNR and CDR2 FQNEAQ (reference sequence). The CDR3 here is CASSTPAWEKLFF. The CDR3 nucleotides are TGTGCCAGCAGCACTCCGGCATGGGAAAAACTGTTTTTT.

This clonotype was picked up a small number of times. The chain uses TRBV25-1 and TRBJ1-2; D possibly corresponds to TRBD1 (6 bases). The germline V gene has CDR1 MGHDK and CDR2 SYGVNS. Trimming stripped 7 bases from V and 5 bases from J, with 11 bases between. This CDR3 region has 12 residues. CDR3 amino acids: CASTGTPYGYTF. As DNA, the CDR3 is TGTGCCAGCACAGGGACACCGTATGGCTACACCTTC.

This clonotype showed up just a few times. The rearrangement links TRBV20-1 to TRBJ2-7, with D possibly matching TRBD2 (5 bases). V lost 3 bases, J lost 0 bases, and 12 bases lay in between. The CDR3 is made up of 14 amino acids. CDR1 and CDR2 (germline): DFQATT, SNEGSKA (reference sequence). CDR3 DNA sequence: TGCAGTGCTAGTGGTTTGCTAGCCTCCTACGAGCAGTACTTC. Encoded protein: CSASGLLASYEQYF.

Many counts were recorded for this clonotype. This chain's CDR3 is CASSSSSGVYEQYV. In DNA form, the CDR3 reads TGTGCCAGCAGTTCCAGTAGCGGAGTTTACGAGCAGTACGTC. The rearrangement links TRBV6-5 to TRBJ2-7; perhaps TRBD2 as D (6 bases). From germline, CDR1 is MNHEY and CDR2 SVGAGI. The CDR3 runs to 14 residues. Trimming cost V 4 bases and J 4 bases, with 14 bases left between them.

V is TRBV11-2 and J is TRBJ2-6; D is undetermined. The CDR3 spans 15 residues. The ends were cut back, 5 bases at V and 0 bases at J, with 8 bases in the middle. Germline V gene sequence: CDR1 SGHAT, CDR2 FQNNGV. The CDR3 reads CASSAFSSGANVLTF. CDR3 DNA: TGTGCCAGCAGCGCCTTCAGCTCTGGGGCCAACGTCCTGACTTTC.

This clonotype showed up just a few times. J is TRBJ2-1 and V is TRBV5-1; maybe TRBD2 (5 bases). V was shortened by 3 bases and J by 2 bases, with 15 bases between the two germline ends. CDR1 and CDR2 (germline): SGHRS, YFSETQ. This CDR3 contains 16 residues. CDR3 in amino acids: CASSSAGGRPYNEQFF. The CDR3 region has the DNA TGCGCCAGCAGCTCGGCGGGCGGGCGGCCCTACAATGAGCAGTTCTTC.

The J gene is TRBJ1-3, the V gene TRBV13; no reliable D call. Germline-derived CDR1 and CDR2 are PRHDT and FYEKMQ (reference sequence). The CDR3 consists of 14 residues. V lost 5 bases, J lost 4 bases, and 12 bases lay in between. CDR3 region: CASSPSPGGNTIYF. DNA of the CDR3: TGTGCCAGCAGCCCAAGTCCCGGGGGAAACACCATATATTTT.

V usage is TRBV7-9 and J usage is TRBJ2-7; 7 bases line up with TRBD1. V lost 0 bases, J lost 7 bases, and 3 bases stayed unmatched. Looked up from germline, CDR1 is SEHNR and CDR2 is FQNEAQ (reference sequence). This CDR3 region has 13 residues. In nucleotides, the CDR3 is TGTGCCAGCAGCTTAGCTCAGGGGGAGGAGCAGTACGTC. This codes for CASSLAQGEEQYV.

The rearrangement joins TRBV29-1 to TRBJ2-3; D not resolved. The CDR3 spans 11 residues. The germline V gene encodes CDR1 SQVTM and CDR2 ANQGSEA. V gave up 4 bases and J gave up 2 bases, with 4 bases separating them. The CDR3 is CSVADTDTQYF. The CDR3 DNA is TGCAGCGTTGCGGACACAGATACGCAGTATTTT.

This clonotype was found a few times. This rearrangement joins TRBV5-1 to TRBJ1-5, with 10 bases that match TRBD1. Germline lookup yields CDR1 SGHRS and CDR2 YFSETQ. V was pared by 4 bases and J by 7 bases, with 5 bases of the junction left unmatched. CDR3 length: 14 residues. The CDR3 nucleotides are TGCGCCAGCAGCCCGGGACAGGGGTGGCAGCCCCAGCATTTT. Translating gives CASSPGQGWQPQHF.

The CDR3, as DNA: TGCAGTGCTAGACCGAGGGACAGATTCAACTCTGGAAACACCATATATTTT. It yields the protein CSARPRDRFNSGNTIYF. The rearrangement uses TRBV20-1 and TRBJ1-3; 7 bases map to TRBD1. The CDR3 runs to 17 residues. Germline trimming cut 2 bases from V and 0 bases from J; bases unmatched to any gene: 10. The germline CDR1 and CDR2 sequences are DFQATT and SNEGSKA (reference sequence).

The rearrangement links TRBV20-1 to TRBJ2-3; the match to TRBD1 covers 9 bases. CDR1 and CDR2 from the germline V gene are DFQATT and SNEGSKA (reference sequence). This CDR3 comprises 15 residues. J gave up 2 bases and V 5 bases, and 8 bases lay outside the gene matches. The CDR3 sequence: CSAPEWDRDTDTQYF. The DNA of the CDR3 is TGCAGTGCTCCCGAGTGGGACAGGGACACAGATACGCAGTATTTT.

In its sample, this clonotype was seen once. The chain combines TRBV20-1 with TRBJ2-7, with 8 bases matching TRBD2. CDR1 and CDR2 from the germline V gene are DFQATT and SNEGSKA (reference sequence). CDR3 length equals 20 residues. The V gene end was trimmed by 3 bases and the J gene end by 7 bases; junction bases not matched to a gene: 29. The chain's CDR3 is CSASLSSGGSLYGGGREQYF. CDR3 coding DNA: TGCAGTGCTAGCCTTAGCTCGGGAGGGTCCCTTTACGGAGGGGGTCGAGAGCAGTACTTC.

This clonotype was seen a few times. The V and J genes are TRBV24-1 and TRBJ2-1; a possible D gene is TRBD1 (6 bases). CDR1 and CDR2 from the germline V gene are KGHDR and SFDVKD. Trimming removed 7 bases at V and 9 bases at J, with 15 bases between. The CDR3 sequence is 13 residues long. The CDR3 DNA is TGTGCCACCAGCCAATTCACAGGGAGTGAGCAGTTCTTC. It yields the protein CATSQFTGSEQFF.